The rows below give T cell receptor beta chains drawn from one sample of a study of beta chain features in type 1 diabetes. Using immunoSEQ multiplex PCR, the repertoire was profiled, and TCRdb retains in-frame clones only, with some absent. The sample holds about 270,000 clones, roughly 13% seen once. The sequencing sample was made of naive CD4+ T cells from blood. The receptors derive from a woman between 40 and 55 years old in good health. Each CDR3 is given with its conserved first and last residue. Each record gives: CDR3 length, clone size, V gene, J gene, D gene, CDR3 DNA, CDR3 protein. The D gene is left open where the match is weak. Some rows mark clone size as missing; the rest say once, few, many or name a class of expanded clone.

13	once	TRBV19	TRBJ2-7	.	TGTGCCAGTAGTCCCAGGGGTACTTACGAGCAGTACTTC	CASSPRGTYEQYF
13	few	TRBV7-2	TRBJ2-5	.	TGTGCCAGCAGCTCCGGACAGCAAGAGACCCAGTACTTC	CASSSGQQETQYF
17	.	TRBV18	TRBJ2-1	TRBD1	TGTGCCAGCGACGGGACAGGGGCATTAGGGGGGAGAAATGAGCAGTTCTTC	CASDGTGALGGRNEQFF
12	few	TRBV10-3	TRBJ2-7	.	TGTGCCATCAGTGAGCGGGTTTACGAGCAGTACTTC	CAISERVYEQYF
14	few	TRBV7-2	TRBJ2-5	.	TGTGCCAGCAGCTTAGTTGGGGGGCAAGAGACCCAGTACTTC	CASSLVGGQETQYF
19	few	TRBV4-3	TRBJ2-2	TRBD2	TGCGCCAGCAGCCAACAAATGAAGCTAGCGGGGGGGAACACCGGGGAGCTGTTTTTT	CASSQQMKLAGGNTGELFF
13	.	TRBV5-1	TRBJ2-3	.	TGCGCCAGCAGCTTACAGGCTCTGGATACGCAGTATTTT	CASSLQALDTQYF
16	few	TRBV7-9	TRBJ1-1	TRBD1	TGTGCCAGCAGCTCGAGAATCACAGGGGTCGGCACTGAAGCTTTCTTT	CASSSRITGVGTEAFF
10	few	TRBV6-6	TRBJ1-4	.	TGTGCCAGCGGCTTTGAAAAACTGTTTTTT	CASGFEKLFF
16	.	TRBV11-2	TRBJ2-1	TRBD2	TGTGCCAGCAGCGAGACACTAGCGGGGGGCCGTAATGAGCAGTTCTTC	CASSETLAGGRNEQFF
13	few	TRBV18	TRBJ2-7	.	TGTGCCAGCTCCCGGGACACAACCTACGAGCAGTACTTC	CASSRDTTYEQYF
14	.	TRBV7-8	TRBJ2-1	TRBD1	TGTGCCAGCAGCGTCCGGGACAGGAGTCCTGAGCAGTTCTTC	CASSVRDRSPEQFF
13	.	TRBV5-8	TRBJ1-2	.	TGTGCCAGCAGCCTCGATCCAGACTATGGCTACACCTTC	CASSLDPDYGYTF
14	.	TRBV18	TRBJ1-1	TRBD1	TGTGCCAGCTCACCTGGGACAGGGAACACTGAAGCTTTCTTT	CASSPGTGNTEAFF
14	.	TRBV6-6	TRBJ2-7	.	TGTGCCGCAGCGGGGACCAGGGGAACCTACGAGCAGTACTTC	CAAAGTRGTYEQYF
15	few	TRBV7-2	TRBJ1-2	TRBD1	TGTGCCAGCCGGGGGGGGACAGCCTCTTTCTATGGCTACACCTTC	CASRGGTASFYGYTF
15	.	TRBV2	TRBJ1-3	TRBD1	TGTGCCAGCGGGGGGACAGACGGCTCTGGAAACACCATATATTTT	CASGGTDGSGNTIYF
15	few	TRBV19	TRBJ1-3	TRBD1	TGTGCCAGTAGAAACAGGGGGAACTCTGGAAACACCATATATTTT	CASRNRGNSGNTIYF
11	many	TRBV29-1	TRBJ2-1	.	TGCAGCGCCTTTCCGGGGTATGAGCAGTTCTTC	CSAFPGYEQFF
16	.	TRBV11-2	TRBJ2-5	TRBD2	TGTGCCAGCAGCTTCGGGTGGGGGGGAGTCGAAGAGACCCAGTACTTC	CASSFGWGGVEETQYF
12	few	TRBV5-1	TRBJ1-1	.	TGCGCCAGCAAGGGGATGAACACTGAAGCTTTCTTT	CASKGMNTEAFF
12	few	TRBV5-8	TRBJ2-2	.	TGTGCCACACACAGGGCAGAGGGGGAGCTGTTTTTT	CATHRAEGELFF
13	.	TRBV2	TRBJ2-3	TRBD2	TGTGCCAGCCGCGGGGGAGGCACAGATACGCAGTATTTT	CASRGGGTDTQYF
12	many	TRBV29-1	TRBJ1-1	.	TGCAGCGTTGACGGCGGGGACACTGAAGCTTTCTTT	CSVDGGDTEAFF
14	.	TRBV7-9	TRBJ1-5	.	TGTGCCAGCAGCTTAGTGGGGGCCCATCAGCCCCAGCATTTT	CASSLVGAHQPQHF
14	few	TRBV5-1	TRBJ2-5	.	TGCGCCAGCAGCTTCGCGGTGGAGGGAGAGACCCAGTACTTC	CASSFAVEGETQYF
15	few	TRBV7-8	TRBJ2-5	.	TGTGCCAGCTCGTTAGGGCAGGGGCGCCAAGAGACCCAGTACTTC	CASSLGQGRQETQYF
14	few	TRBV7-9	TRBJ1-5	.	TGTGCCAGCAGCCAAGGACAGCCCAATCAGCCCCAGCATTTT	CASSQGQPNQPQHF